This TCR beta chain was sequenced for a study of glioma-infiltrating T cells after dendritic cell vaccination. Across the study: The vaccine used monocyte-derived dendritic cells pulsed overnight with autologous tumor lysate. Study-wide findings and caveats: TCR clonality showed no direct relationship with survival.

As for this clone: Antigen unknown.

PBMC were collected before vaccination, two weeks after the third vaccination, and at progression. TCRdb's table, derived via immunoSEQ multiplex PCR, lists solely in-frame clones and lacks some. The sample contains some 38,000 clones, just under 85% of which appear only once. This sequence originates from a human donor with glioblastoma. Sequencing was performed on blood, taken before dendritic cell vaccination.

The CDR3 coding sequence is TGTGCCAGCAGAAACAGTGATCGGGGCACTGAAGCTTTCTTT. Translated, it gives CASRNSDRGTEAFF. This chain links TRBV6-4 with TRBJ1-1; D is uncertain. V was cut by 6 bases and J by 4 bases, with 15 bases left in between. Germline V gene lookup returns CDR1 MRHNA and CDR2 SNTAGT. The CDR3 covers 14 residues.